This TCR beta chain was captured by sequencing in a study of blood T cell repertoires in COVID-19. The V end lost 3 bases, the J end lost 0 bases, and 15 bases lay between the germline ends. The CDR3 is 15 residues long. Germline V gene sequence: CDR1 DFQATT, CDR2 SNEGSKA (reference sequence). This table comes from immunoSEQ multiplex PCR, and its TCRdb copy is limited to in-frame clones, with some not included. The sample records fewer than 250,000 clones, about 83% being singletons. The chain has TRBV20-1 and TRBJ2-7; possible D gene TRBD2, 6 bases. Sequencing input: peripheral blood. This TCR was recovered from an elderly woman with COVID-19, enrolled during active disease. CDR3 in DNA: TGCAGTGCTAGTCCCCAGGTGGGACTCTCCTACGAGCAGTACTTC. As protein: CSASPQVGLSYEQYF.